The clone carrying this T cell receptor beta chain occurred many times. Its antigen is not known. This specimen belongs to a study of T cell repertoires in cytomegalovirus infection. Study context: Both CMV infection and a matching HLA type were indicated by public TCR beta signatures. Study-wide results and caveats: Summed public TCR beta family frequency identified CMV carriers bearing the relevant HLA. Predominance within the ex vivo response was attributable to HLA-C-restricted CMV-specific TCR beta clonotypes.

TCRdb re-derived calls from the reads in MiXCR, one entry per CDR3 protein. Found here are some 300,000 distinct CDR3 sequences, about 9.1% of them singletons; the top ten hold more than 2.5%. Germline-derived CDR1 and CDR2 are MDHEN and SYDVKM. The V segment lost 0 bases and the J segment 6 bases; nucleotides outside the gene matches: 6. CDR3 length equals 17 residues. The clonotype comes from a human donor in good health (CMV status not recorded). Some clones in this sample may be carry-over from other donors' samples. Sequencing used PBMCs. V and J are TRBV28 and TRBJ2-1; 12 bases are a match to TRBD1. The DNA of the CDR3 is TGTGCCAGCAGTTTATGGGGGACAGGGGGCTTTACCAATGAGCAGTTCTTC. Translated, it gives CASSLWGTGGFTNEQFF. Full variable domain (rest looked up from reference TRBV28 and TRBJ2-1): DVKVTQSSRYLVKRTGEKVFLECVQDMDHENMFWYRQDPGLGLRLIYFSYDVKMKEKGDIPEGYSVSREKKERFSLILESASTNQTSMYLCASSLWGTGGFTNEQFFGPGTRLTVL.